The clone carrying this T cell receptor (beta chain) was recorded a few times. The sample originates from a study of T-cell reconstitution after alpha-beta-depleted transplantation in children. Unique molecular identifiers were incorporated into the prepared TCRbeta library. TCRdb reanalysed the PCR reads using MiXCR and keeps one entry per CDR3 protein. Of around 400,000 distinct CDR3 sequences detected, roughly 20% appear once; the ten largest clones hold 3.8%. J gave up 9 bases and V 5 bases, and 10 bases lay outside the gene matches. Germline CDR1 reads SEHNR; CDR2 reads FQNEAQ (reference sequence). The CDR3 extends over 14 amino acids.

The chain recombines TRBV7-9 with TRBJ1-2; 9 positions agree with TRBD1. This clonotype was obtained from a human donor who donated a stem cell graft to a child with acute myeloid leukemia. The source material was PBMCs from the stem cell graft donor, sampled from the stem cell graft. The CDR3 loop reads CASSARQGDYSYTF. CDR3 coding DNA: TGTGCCAGCAGCGCCCGACAGGGGGATTACAGCTACACCTTC. Based on the CDR3 plus reference TRBV7-9 and TRBJ1-2, the full variable domain is DTGVSQNPRHKITKRGQNVTFRCDPISEHNRLYWYRQTLGQGPEFLTYFQNEAQLEKSRLLSDRFSAERPKGSFSTLEIQRTEQGDSAMYLCASSARQGDYSYTFGSGTRLTVV.